Each of the 7 T cell receptor beta chains below was sequenced from the same sample in a study of blood T cell repertoires in COVID-19. Assay: immunoSEQ multiplex PCR; the TCRdb copy retains only in-frame clones and omits some. Counted here are 150,000 or so clones, approximately 80% occurring once; the ten biggest clones make up roughly 1.4%. Sequencing was performed on peripheral blood. Receptor source: a human donor in a cohort sampled during active COVID-19.

The chain couples TRBV7-9 to TRBJ2-3; 9 bases line up with TRBD1. The V gene's germline CDR1 is SEHNR and CDR2 FQNEAQ (reference sequence). After removal of 5 bases from V and 2 bases from J, the junction contained 8 bases not matched to a gene. The CDR3 runs to 16 residues. The CDR3 region has the DNA TGTGCCAGCAGCCTACCGGGACAGGGACCCACAGATACGCAGTATTTT. Translation gives CASSLPGQGPTDTQYF. The full variable domain, in which reference TRBV7-9 and TRBJ2-3 provide the parts outside the CDR3, is DTGVSQNPRHKITKRGQNVTFRCDPISEHNRLYWYRQTLGQGPEFLTYFQNEAQLEKSRLLSDRFSAERPKGSFSTLEIQRTEQGDSAMYLCASSLPGQGPTDTQYFGPGTRLTVL.

V is TRBV28 and J is TRBJ1-5; 8 nucleotides line up with TRBD1. With 6 bases clipped from V and 4 bases from J, the junction kept 8 bases outside the gene matches. The CDR3 is made up of 15 amino acids. Germline loops: CDR1 MDHEN, CDR2 SYDVKM. The CDR3 sequence is CASRKTGGGNQPQHF. For the CDR3, the DNA is TGTGCCAGCAGAAAAACAGGGGGGGGAAATCAGCCCCAGCATTTT.

The chain couples TRBV5-5 to TRBJ2-4; D not resolved. Germline V gives CDR1 SGHKS, CDR2 YYEKEE (reference sequence). The CDR3 covers 18 residues. V was pared by 4 bases and J by 2 bases, with 22 bases between. CDR3 amino acids: CASSPWKTLGGSKNIQYF. The CDR3 DNA sequence: TGTGCCAGCAGCCCCTGGAAGACGCTAGGTGGGTCCAAAAACATTCAGTACTTC.

The rearrangement uses TRBV7-9 and TRBJ1-2; 10 bases are shared with TRBD1. J gave up 4 bases and V 5 bases, and 4 bases lay outside the gene matches. The CDR3 runs 14 residues. CDR1 is SEHNR, CDR2 FQNEAQ, per germline (reference sequence). The CDR3 region has the DNA TGTGCCAGCAGCCCGGGGACAGGGGCCTATGGCTACACCTTC. Its translation is CASSPGTGAYGYTF.

CDR3 sequence: CASRVDSSTDTQYF. The CDR3 DNA reads as TGTGCCAGCAGGGTCGACTCATCAACAGATACGCAGTATTTT. V gene TRBV5-8 combines with J gene TRBJ2-3; D gene unclear. This CDR3 is built from 14 residues. Germline assignment: CDR1 SGHTS and CDR2 YDEGEE. The V end was cut by 5 bases, the J end by 3 bases, with 13 bases between. Supplemented by reference TRBV5-8 and TRBJ2-3, the full variable domain reads EAGVTQSPTHLIKTRGQQATLRCSPISGHTSVYWYQQALGLGLQFLLWYDEGEERNRGNFPPRFSGRQFPNYSSELNVNALELEDSALYLCASRVDSSTDTQYFGPGTRLTVL.

The J gene is TRBJ2-1, the V gene TRBV4-1; TRBD2 might be the D (6 bases). The length of the CDR3 is 20 residues. Germline V lookup: CDR1 MGHRA, CDR2 YSYEKL. V was shortened by 4 bases and J by 1 base, with 26 bases between the two germline ends. The DNA of the CDR3 is TGCGCCAGCAGCCGCCTACCGGGACTTCCCGAGTTAGGGTCCTACAATGAGCAGTTCTTC. Translated, it gives CASSRLPGLPELGSYNEQFF.

The chain carries TRBV19 and TRBJ1-1; 9 bases are a match to TRBD1. V lost 8 bases and J lost 5; bases outside the gene matches: 6. This CDR3 is built from 13 residues. The germline V gene encodes CDR1 LNHDA and CDR2 SQIVND (reference sequence). The DNA for the CDR3 is TGTGCCAGTGGGACAGGGTGGGCGACTGAAGCTTTCTTT. This sequence encodes CASGTGWATEAFF.